This T cell receptor beta chain was retrieved from a study of T cells in Graves' hyperthyroidism and ophthalmopathy. With regard to this clonotype: Its target is not known. A read error may be the cause here, since a much bigger clone is one base away.

Broader study findings: Onset of ophthalmopathy came a median approximately 6.8 months after the model predicted it.

The source material, RNA transcripts, was used to amplify TCR beta CDR3 regions. The TCR CDR3 first-round RT-PCR relied on the HTBI primer set. TCRdb re-derived calls from the multiplex PCR reads in MiXCR, one entry per CDR3 protein. This sample has 500,000 to 650,000 distinct CDR3 sequences, with roughly 15% found just once. The germline CDR1 and CDR2 sequences are SEHNR and FQNEAQ (reference sequence). Unmatched junction bases numbered 5, after V lost 3 bases and J lost 1 base. There are 16 residues in the CDR3. The rearrangement uses TRBV7-9 and TRBJ2-2; 7 positions agree with TRBD1. The origin of this receptor is a woman aged 40 to 50 with Graves' hyperthyroidism. Specimen: blood. CDR3 coding DNA: TGTGCCAGCAGCTTCCGGGACAGCCTGAACACCGGGGAGCTGTTTTTT. Its protein product is CASSFRDSLNTGELFF.